Below are 9 T cell receptor beta chains sequenced from a single sample in a study of blood T cells in healthy people across ages. A second PCR, run for roughly 6 to 11 cycles, used a sample-barcoded 5' primer plus a J-beta primer mix. MiXCR, applied by TCRdb to the 5' RACE reads, yields one record per CDR3 protein. The sample includes about 800,000 distinct CDR3 sequences, 25% seen only once; the top ten take around 3.6%. This sample also belongs to another study, concerning T cells of mothers and their children.

Sequencing was carried out using blood. All receptors derive from a boy between 10 and 17 years old in good health.

This clonotype was counted a few times. This rearrangement joins TRBV5-1 to TRBJ2-5; D not certain. This CDR3 has 14 amino acids. Germline values: CDR1 SGHRS, CDR2 YFSETQ. The V end was cut by 4 bases, the J end by 2 bases, with 12 bases between. This CDR3 is CASSRRMGQETQYF. DNA of the CDR3: TGCGCCAGCAGCCGACGGATGGGACAAGAGACCCAGTACTTC.

The rearrangement uses TRBV4-1 and TRBJ1-3; the D gene is possibly TRBD1 (6 bases). Looked up from germline, CDR1 is MGHRA and CDR2 is YSYEKL. This CDR3 has 16 amino acids. Trimming shortened V by 1 base and J by 0 bases, and 10 bases separated the two germline ends. The CDR3 is CASSQGGTSSGNTIYF. In DNA form, the CDR3 reads TGCGCCAGCAGCCAAGGTGGGACATCCTCTGGAAACACCATATATTTT.

This clonotype was seen only a few times. This chain uses TRBV7-9 with TRBJ2-1, with D tentatively TRBD2 (5 bases). The CDR3 has 16 residues. The germline V gene has CDR1 SEHNR and CDR2 FQNEAQ (reference sequence). Trimming stripped 5 bases from V and 4 bases from J, with 18 bases between. The chain's CDR3 is CASSPGASSIYNEQFF. CDR3 coding DNA: TGTGCCAGCAGCCCCGGCGCTAGCTCCATTTACAATGAGCAGTTCTTC.

The rearrangement joins TRBV24-1 to TRBJ2-1; the match to TRBD2 covers 7 bases. CDR3 length: 13 amino acids. The germline gives CDR1 KGHDR, CDR2 SFDVKD. Trimming removed 7 bases from V and 7 bases from J; junction bases left unmatched: 6. The CDR3 reads CATRASGLNEQFF. The CDR3 DNA reads TGTGCCACCAGGGCTAGCGGATTGAATGAGCAGTTCTTC.

V is TRBV27 and J is TRBJ2-1; D is unclear. The CDR3 length is 14 residues. V lost 5 bases and J lost 2, with 10 bases in between. CDR1 MNHEY and CDR2 SMNVEV come from the germline V gene (reference sequence). The CDR3 DNA follows: TGTGCCAGCAGTCCACGGTCCCCCTACAATGAGCAGTTCTTC. Amino acid sequence: CASSPRSPYNEQFF.

The chain has TRBV7-2 and TRBJ2-5; no definite D call. Trimming left V 5 bases short and J 5 bases short, with 9 bases between. CDR1 is SGHTA and CDR2 is FQGNSA in the germline V gene. There are 12 residues in the CDR3. This chain's CDR3 is CASSRYTETQYF. In DNA, the CDR3 is TGTGCCAGCAGCCGGTACACGGAGACCCAGTACTTC.

This clonotype was counted only a few times. This chain connects TRBV6-1 to TRBJ2-7, with TRBD1 matching 8 bases. In germline, CDR1 is MNHNS, CDR2 SASEGT. The CDR3 runs to 13 residues. Unmatched junction bases numbered 6, after V lost 8 bases and J lost 3 bases. CDR3 protein: CASAGTGHYEQYF. CDR3 bases: TGTGCCAGCGCCGGGACAGGACACTACGAGCAGTACTTC.

The chain combines TRBV20-1 with TRBJ2-3; TRBD1 matches 8 bases. Germline lookup yields CDR1 DFQATT and CDR2 SNEGSKA (reference sequence). V lost 6 bases to trimming and J lost 2 bases; unmatched junction nucleotides: 7. This CDR3 is built from 14 residues. CDR3 in amino acids: CSATRTGTTDTQYF. The CDR3 coding sequence is TGCAGTGCAACCAGGACAGGGACCACAGATACGCAGTATTTT.

This clonotype was observed a handful of times. The chain is built from TRBV5-1 and TRBJ2-1; D possibly matches TRBD1 or TRBD2 (5 bases each). The J call may not be correct, given that the DNA end is closer to TRBJ2-5. This CDR3 has 18 residues. Germline CDR1 is SGHRS and CDR2 is YFSETQ. CDR3 nucleotides: TGCGCCAGCAGCTTTGATGGTCGGGGCAGGCCAGGTTTGGAGACCCAGTACTTC. It is translated as CASSFDGRGRPGLETQYF.